The T cell receptor beta chain under discussion was sequenced for a study of blood T cells in healthy people across ages. Study results and limitations: Naive CD4+ cell counts and diversity both ran higher in long-lived than in aged donors.

Primers used in a second PCR of about 6 to 11 cycles were a sample-barcoded 5' primer and a J-beta primer mix. TCRdb independently ran MiXCR on the 5' RACE reads; one entry per CDR3 protein. The sample contains 1.5 million or so distinct CDR3 sequences, about 40% of which appear only once. This clonotype has more than one count but fewer than ten. Its antigen remains unknown. Trimming left V 3 bases short and J 3 bases short, with 10 bases between. The CDR3 covers 13 residues. Germline CDR1 is SGHRS and CDR2 is YFSETQ. What was sequenced was blood. The sequence derives from a woman under 30 in good health. This chain uses TRBV5-1 with TRBJ2-7; a possible D gene is TRBD2 (6 bases). The CDR3 loop reads CASSSEGYYEQYF. CDR3 in DNA: TGCGCCAGCAGCTCGGAGGGGTACTACGAGCAGTACTTC.